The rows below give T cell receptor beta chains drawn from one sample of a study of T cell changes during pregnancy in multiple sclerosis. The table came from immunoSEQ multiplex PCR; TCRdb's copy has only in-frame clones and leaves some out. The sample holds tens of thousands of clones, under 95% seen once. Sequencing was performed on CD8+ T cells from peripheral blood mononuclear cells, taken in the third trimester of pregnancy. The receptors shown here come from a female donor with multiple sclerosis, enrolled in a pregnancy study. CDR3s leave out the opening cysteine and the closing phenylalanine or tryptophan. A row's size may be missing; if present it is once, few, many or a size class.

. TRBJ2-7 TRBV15 ATSRGEVLYYEQY
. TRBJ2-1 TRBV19 ASRVAGGHNEQF
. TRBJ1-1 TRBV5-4 ASSSGGVSLNTEAF
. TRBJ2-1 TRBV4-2 ASYSGLLNEQF
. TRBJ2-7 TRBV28 ASSFRTGKEQY
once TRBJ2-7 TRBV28 ASSLVNTGTGGVEQY
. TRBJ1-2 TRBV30 ATWRGIGDGYT
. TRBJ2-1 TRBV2 ASSEAGTGSYNEQF
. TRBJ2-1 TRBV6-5 ASSYALAGENNEQF
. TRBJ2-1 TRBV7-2 ASSPGLAGGISYNEQF
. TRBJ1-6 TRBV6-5 ASSHRDSYNSPLH
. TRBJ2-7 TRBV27 ASSFRATGEQY
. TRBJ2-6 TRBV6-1 ASSVRNSGANVLT
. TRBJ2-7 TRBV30 AWSVLPGSYEQY
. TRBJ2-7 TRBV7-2 ASSVRRTAIYEQY
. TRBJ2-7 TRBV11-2 ASSSRRDFYEQY
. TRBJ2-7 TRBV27 ASSPVRPSGLGEQY
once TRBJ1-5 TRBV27 ASSAGSSNQPQH
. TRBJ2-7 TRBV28 ASSSSRLVTSYEQY
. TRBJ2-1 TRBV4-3 ASSQDVLASGGNEQF
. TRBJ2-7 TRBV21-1 ASSKVAGNAYEQY
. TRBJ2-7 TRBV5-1 ASSPRDYSYEQY
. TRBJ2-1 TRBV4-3 ASSEAGTGYNEQF
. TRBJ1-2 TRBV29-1 SVGGADYGYT
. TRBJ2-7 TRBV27 ASSSRADYEQY
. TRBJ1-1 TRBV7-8 ASSSGGSNTEAF
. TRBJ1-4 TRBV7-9 ASSFQGAGTNEKLF
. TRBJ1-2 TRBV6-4 ASSPGQGVDGYT
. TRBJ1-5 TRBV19 ASKKVERGNQPQH
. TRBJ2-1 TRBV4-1 ASSQDLAGDLYNEQF
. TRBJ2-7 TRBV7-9 ASSLAQGYYTYEQY
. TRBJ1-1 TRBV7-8 ASSSTGLGAEAF
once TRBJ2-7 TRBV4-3 ASSQGTGKGNEQY
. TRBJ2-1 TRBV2 AGRRASGSSDEQF
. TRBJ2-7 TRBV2 ASSEGRVTGYTGEQY
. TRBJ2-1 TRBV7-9 ASSLEIGRGATYNEQF
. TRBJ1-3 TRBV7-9 ASSLDTSSGNTIY
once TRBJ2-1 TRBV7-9 ASSPRADNEQF
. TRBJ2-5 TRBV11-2 ASSSLIGSRPKETQY
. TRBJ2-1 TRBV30 ACSGGTRRGEQF